This T cell receptor (beta chain) was sequenced in a study of blood T cell repertoires in COVID-19. Study-wide background: The United States, Italy and Spain supplied acute and convalescent COVID-19 samples. T cells, B-cell-depleted T cells, or PBMCs supplied cDNA or gDNA.

Germline CDR1 reads SEHNR; CDR2 reads FQNEAQ (reference sequence). There are 14 residues in the CDR3. Trimming cost V 5 bases and J 0 bases, with 10 bases left between them. Source study methods: Cell counts per sample came from amplifying reference gene primers. Measured with immunoSEQ multiplex PCR; TCRdb has only the in-frame clones, and not every one. Clone size and V and J calls were adopted from that table, with D and trimming inferred from the DNA. The table includes about 180,000 clones, approximately 86% detected once. The sequenced material came from peripheral blood. The sequence was collected from a woman between 45 and 60 years old with acute or convalescent COVID-19. This chain uses TRBV7-9 with TRBJ1-1; possible D gene TRBD1, 6 bases. The CDR3 here is CASSAGQMNTEAFF. The CDR3 nucleotides read TGTGCCAGCAGCGCCGGACAGATGAACACTGAAGCTTTCTTT.